The entry below gives a single T cell receptor (beta chain) sequence along with its context. The target antigen is unknown. Second doses were pooled across both intervals (about 4 or about 12 weeks). This sample stems from a study of T cell responses to AZD1222 COVID-19 vaccine. Notes on the study in general: The CD4 TCRs associated with vaccination extended across spike and predominated at 160-218 and 743-854. Unmutated variant regions reportedly attract nearly half of all spike-specific TCRs. It was only after the peak T cell response that any repertoires were sampled.

Sequenced by immunoSEQ multiplex PCR; TCRdb stores in-frame clones only, minus some. In the table there are about 160,000 clones, about 90% of which are singletons. This CDR3 is 13 amino acids long. V lost 0 bases and J 9 bases, leaving 10 bases between the germline ends. Germline CDR1 SGDLS, CDR2 YYNGEE. The material was peripheral blood, obtained 28 days after the second AZD1222 dose. The chain employs TRBV9 and TRBJ2-1; no definite D call. The source is an adult who received the AZD1222 COVID-19 vaccine. The DNA for the CDR3 is TGTGCCAGCAGCGTAGACGGAGAGTTTGAGCAGTTCTTC. Amino acid sequence: CASSVDGEFEQFF.